This entry features one T cell receptor beta chain sequence. Its antigen specificity is not known. Per-nucleotide qualities are absent, and no much larger clonotype sits a single base away. The sample is drawn from a study of blood T cell repertoires in COVID-19 (dated by TCRdb to 2019 to 2021). For the wider study: The collaborator samples originated in the United States, Italy and Spain and spanned the acute and convalescent phases of COVID-19. Sample metadata almost always included a de-identified subject ID, COVID-19 status, age in years and sex. HLA class I and class II types, where available, came from metadata supplied by the sample provider rather than from assay-based typing. Samples were obtained from the ongoing ImmuneRACE study (first 160 participants) and from over 1,000 subjects provided by 6 global collaborators. The material from the prospective study consisted of cDNA or gDNA derived from T cells, B-cell-depleted T cells, or PBMCs. The dataset comprised deeply sampled blood TCRbeta repertoires from subjects exposed to, actively infected with, or recovered from COVID-19. The repertoires were released in a freely available public database meant as a resource for research on the immune response to SARS-CoV-2.

The full study reports these points: How much clinical and demographic metadata was included differed by source and by participant, and the metadata was provided uncurated.

Sequences SGHNT (CDR1) and YYREEE (CDR2) are obtained from the germline V gene (reference sequence). Counted from cysteine to phenylalanine, this CDR3 has 15 amino acids. Solely the CDR3 DNA is kept, with 45 bases framed from the first base. V loses 4 bases, J loses 0 bases, and the germline ends lie 13 bases apart. Samples from volunteer blood donors who had recovered from COVID-19 were contributed by a second Seattle source. Collaborating institutions collected whole blood in K2EDTA tubes following their own protocols. Collaborator samples were shipped for TCRbeta analysis as frozen whole blood, isolated PBMCs, or DNA extracted from either sample type. TCRbeta CDR3 regions were amplified from genomic DNA using the immunoSEQ Assay, a bias-controlled multiplex PCR. Per the original workflow: The number of nucleated cells in each sample was estimated by amplification of reference gene primers within the assay. To quantify the absolute abundance of each unique TCRbeta CDR3 rearrangement, sequence reads were collapsed and filtered. For each sample, productive Simpson clonality was calculated as the square root of Simpson's diversity index across productive rearrangements. TCRdb took this table from immuneACCESS and kept in-frame rearrangements with V and J called. Such tables lack part of the clones; where checked against another copy, unresolved V genes explain under half of the gap, and the rest is unexplained. The DNA was the basis for D and trimming; V, J and clone size are from that table. The sample profile shows 150,000 to 200,000 clones; nearly 90% of them were found once. The ten largest clones add up to less than 2% of the sample.

Sequencing was performed on peripheral blood. The source of this sequence is a man aged 18 to 29 who had recovered from COVID-19. The sequence links TRBV5-4 to TRBJ1-2; the D gene is perhaps TRBD1, from 5 matching bases. The bases are TGTGCCAGCAGCGAGATTCAACAGGCTAACTATGGCTACACCTTC. Its protein is CASSEIQQANYGYTF. Where the CDR3 stops, the reference TRBV5-4 and TRBJ1-2 genes take over; the full variable domain is ETGVTQSPTHLIKTRGQQVTLRCSSQSGHNTVSWYQQALGQGPQFIFQYYREEENGRGNFPPRFSGLQFPNYSSELNVNALELDDSALYLCASSEIQQANYGYTFGSGTRLTVV.